The 31 T cell receptor beta chains below come from one sample, sequenced in a study of blood T cells in healthy people across ages. A J-beta primer mix and a sample-barcoded 5' primer were used in a second PCR of roughly 6 to 11 cycles. TCRdb recomputed calls from the 5' RACE reads with MiXCR, one row per CDR3 protein. The data show around 800,000 distinct CDR3 sequences, less than 60% seen once. The source material was blood. These receptors all stem from a man aged 80 or over in good health.

The J gene is TRBJ2-2, the V gene TRBV4-3, with 10 bases aligning to TRBD2. With V trimmed by 0 bases and J by 6 bases, 7 bases remained unmatched. This CDR3 has 17 residues. In germline, CDR1 is LGHNA, CDR2 YSLEER. CDR3 sequence (DNA): TGCGCCAGCAGCCAAGAATGGGCTAGCGGGAGTTCCGGGGAGCTGTTTTTT. Its translation: CASSQEWASGSSGELFF.

CDR3 protein: CAKRGQPQHF. The CDR3 nucleotides read TGTGCCAAACGGGGGCAGCCCCAGCATTTT. The chain joins TRBV6-1 to TRBJ1-5, with D perhaps TRBD1 (5 bases). V lost 10 bases to trimming and J lost 7 bases, with 8 bases between them. The CDR3 has 10 residues. Germline lookup yields CDR1 MNHNS and CDR2 SASEGT.

J is TRBJ2-5 and V is TRBV28, with 7 bases matching TRBD2. Germline loops: CDR1 MDHEN, CDR2 SYDVKM. This CDR3 region has 16 residues. With 6 bases clipped from V and 1 base from J, the junction kept 11 bases outside the gene matches. CDR3 sequence reads: CASSSGDYRFQETQYF. CDR3 nucleotides: TGTGCCAGCAGCTCCGGGGACTACCGTTTCCAAGAGACCCAGTACTTC.

This clonotype has a handful of counts. The chain uses TRBV29-1 and TRBJ2-3, with D perhaps TRBD1 (5 bases). Germline loops: CDR1 SQVTM, CDR2 ANQGSEA. Between the trimmed V and J ends, which lost 5 bases and 3 bases, there was a span of 9 bases. The CDR3 sequence is 12 residues long. The DNA for the CDR3 is TGCAGCGTTCTCAGGGAAACAGATACGCAGTATTTT. Protein product: CSVLRETDTQYF.

This clonotype has ten or more counts. The chain has TRBV5-1 and TRBJ2-7; D remains ambiguous. Germline V gene lookup returns CDR1 SGHRS and CDR2 YFSETQ. The CDR3 runs to 13 residues. V lost 6 bases to trimming and J lost 2 bases, with 12 bases between them. CDR3 sequence (DNA): TGCGCCAGCAAGTCCCCACAGACCTACGAGCAGTACTTC. Residues: CASKSPQTYEQYF.

In this sample, this clonotype turned up a few times. The rearrangement links TRBV6-6 to TRBJ2-5; a weak D match, TRBD2 (5 bases). V was clipped by 0 bases and J by 11 bases, with 10 bases between them. The CDR3 covers 12 residues. Germline CDR1 reads MNHNY; CDR2 reads SVGAGI (reference sequence). CDR3 DNA sequence: TGTGCCAGCAGTTACTCTAGCGCCGGGCAGTACTTC. Translated, it gives CASSYSSAGQYF.

The rearrangement uses TRBV2 and TRBJ2-2; possible D gene TRBD2, 7 bases. CDR3 size: 16 residues. Germline V gene data show CDR1 as SNHLY and CDR2 as FYNNEI. V was trimmed by 6 bases and J by 6 bases, leaving 20 bases between them. The CDR3 bases are TGTGCCAGCAGGGGGGGGGCGAATATACTGTCCGGGGAGCTGTTTTTT. This encodes CASRGGANILSGELFF.

The rearrangement joins TRBV5-1 to TRBJ2-5, with TRBD2 identical over 8 bases. CDR3 length equals 15 residues. Germline values: CDR1 SGHRS, CDR2 YFSETQ. V gave up 1 base and J gave up 5 bases; unmatched junction bases: 7. The CDR3 loop is CASSLIAGRVETQYF. CDR3 in DNA: TGCGCCAGCAGCTTGATAGCGGGAAGGGTTGAGACCCAGTACTTC.

The chain has TRBV10-3 and TRBJ1-4; D unclear. The V end was cut by 6 bases, the J end by 8 bases, with 19 bases between. Germline values: CDR1 ENHRY, CDR2 SYGVKD. This CDR3 contains 15 residues. The CDR3 coding sequence is TGTGCCATCAGAGAAACCGGGAACATAAGGGAAAAACTGTTTTTT. This codes for CAIRETGNIREKLFF.

This clonotype was recorded at least ten times. The junction departs from germline at one end; a sequencing error may be responsible. The V and J genes are TRBV5-1 and TRBJ2-3; 7 nucleotides match TRBD2. CDR1 SGHRS and CDR2 YFSETQ come from the germline V gene. The length of the CDR3 is 16 residues. CDR3 loop: CASSLGSSGGTDTQYF. The CDR3 coding sequence is TGTGCCAGCAGCTTAGGGTCTAGCGGAGGCACAGATACGCAGTATTTT.

This clonotype was seen repeatedly, ten times or more. The chain recombines TRBV6-5 with TRBJ2-1; 7 positions match TRBD1. The junction had 0 bases not matched to a gene; V was cut back by 4 bases and J by 0 bases. CDR1 is MNHEY and CDR2 is SVGAGI in the germline V gene. The CDR3 length is 14 residues. The CDR3 spells CASSSGGSYNEQFF. The CDR3 coding sequence is TGTGCCAGCAGTTCAGGGGGCTCCTACAATGAGCAGTTCTTC.

J is TRBJ2-1 and V is TRBV20-1; TRBD2 agrees at 7 bases. The V and J ends lost 6 bases and 6 bases, in that order; junction bases with no gene match: 8. The germline V gene encodes CDR1 DFQATT and CDR2 SNEGSKA (reference sequence). CDR3 length: 13 residues. The CDR3 nucleotides read TGCAGTGCACCCGGACTAGTGTCCAATGAGCAGTTCTTC. This translates into CSAPGLVSNEQFF.

The chain combines TRBV5-1 with TRBJ2-5; D tentatively fits TRBD1 or TRBD2 (5 bases each). Germline V gives CDR1 SGHRS, CDR2 YFSETQ. CDR3 length equals 14 residues. V was pared by 4 bases and J by 11 bases, with 21 bases between. CDR3 amino acids: CASSGGVANNEQYF. For the CDR3, the DNA is TGCGCCAGCAGCGGGGGTGTAGCAAACAATGAGCAGTACTTC.

This clonotype was seen at least ten times. The chain uses TRBV2 and TRBJ2-1; D assignment may be TRBD1 or TRBD2 (5 bases each). The germline V gene has CDR1 SNHLY and CDR2 FYNNEI. CDR3 size: 16 residues. The germline V and J ends were trimmed by 6 bases and 3 bases, with 18 bases remaining between them. The CDR3 here is CASRRSAEGSYNEQFF. CDR3 in DNA: TGTGCCAGCAGGCGAAGCGCCGAGGGGAGCTACAATGAGCAGTTCTTC.

This chain links TRBV5-1 with TRBJ2-1, with TRBD2 identical over 9 bases. Germline V CDR1 and CDR2: SGHRS, YFSETQ. The CDR3 is 16 amino acids. V gave up 0 bases and J gave up 6 bases; unmatched junction bases: 7. CDR3 in amino acids: CASSLVWTSDGNEQFF. DNA for the CDR3: TGCGCCAGCAGCTTGGTTTGGACTAGCGACGGCAATGAGCAGTTCTTC.

This clonotype occurred many times. This sequence may be a read error, since a much larger clone differs from it by one base. This chain links TRBV27 with TRBJ2-3; D might be TRBD1 or TRBD2, each matching 5 bases. The CDR3 is 15 amino acids. Per germline, CDR1 MNHEY and CDR2 SMNVEV (reference sequence). Trimming cost V 5 bases and J 2 bases, with 14 bases left between them. The CDR3 protein is CASSTGRLFTDTQYF. DNA for the CDR3: TGTGCCAGCAGTACGGGACGACTGTTCACAGATACGCAGTATTTT.

The chain combines TRBV27 with TRBJ1-4; no clear D. The V and J ends lost 3 bases and 4 bases respectively, with 6 bases between them. The CDR3 runs 13 residues. Germline lookup yields CDR1 MNHEY and CDR2 SMNVEV (reference sequence). In nucleotides, the CDR3 is TGTGCCAGCAGTTTTTCCGTTAATGAAAAACTGTTTTTT. Translating gives CASSFSVNEKLFF.

This CDR3 reads CASSFDRSSYNEQFF. The CDR3 DNA reads TGTGCCAGCAGCTTTGACAGGAGCTCCTACAATGAGCAGTTCTTC. The V gene is TRBV7-2, the J gene TRBJ2-1; a weak D match, TRBD1 (6 bases). V dropped 3 bases and J dropped 0 bases, with 9 bases sitting between them. CDR3 length equals 15 residues. Germline CDR1 reads SGHTA; CDR2 reads FQGNSA.

The chain combines TRBV28 with TRBJ2-1; TRBD2 matches at 15 bases. Germline values: CDR1 MDHEN, CDR2 SYDVKM. CDR3 length equals 14 residues. Trimming cost V 11 bases and J 10 bases; bases outside gene matches: 9. The chain's CDR3 is CASAGTSGRREQFF. CDR3 nucleotide sequence: TGTGCCTCCGCCGGGACTAGCGGGAGGCGGGAGCAGTTCTTC.

The CDR3 is CASSSGTGVNEQFF. The CDR3 DNA follows: TGTGCCAGCAGTTCCGGGACAGGGGTCAATGAGCAGTTCTTC. The rearrangement uses TRBV4-2 and TRBJ2-1, with 10 bases lining up with TRBD1. CDR3 length equals 14 residues. V lost 6 bases and J lost 6; bases outside the gene matches: 5. Germline CDR1 reads LGHNA; CDR2 reads YNFKEQ.

This clonotype showed up many times. This chain joins TRBV5-6 and TRBJ2-7; D is unclear. CDR1 is SGHDT, CDR2 YYEEEE, per germline. Trimming cost V 2 bases and J 0 bases, with 15 bases left between them. The CDR3 runs to 16 residues. The CDR3 here is CASSFLHDWNSYEQYF. The CDR3 DNA follows: TGTGCCAGCAGCTTCCTCCACGACTGGAACTCCTACGAGCAGTACTTC. Full variable domain (outside the CDR3, taken from reference TRBV5-6 and TRBJ2-7): DAGVTQSPTHLIKTRGQQVTLRCSPKSGHDTVSWYQQALGQGPQFIFQYYEEEERQRGNFPDRFSGHQFPNYSSELNVNALLLGDSALYLCASSFLHDWNSYEQYFGPGTRLTVT.

The CDR3 DNA follows: TGTGCCAGCAGTCCTCAACTGGGGCCCCTCCACTTT. Translation: CASSPQLGPLHF. The rearrangement uses TRBV2 and TRBJ1-6, with D hard to call. The germline V gene has CDR1 SNHLY and CDR2 FYNNEI. V was trimmed by 5 bases and J by 13 bases, leaving 12 bases between them. The CDR3 is made up of 12 amino acids.

This clonotype showed up many times. J is TRBJ2-1 and V is TRBV20-1; 14 positions agree with TRBD2. The V gene's germline CDR1 is DFQATT and CDR2 SNEGSKA (reference sequence). J gave up 8 bases and V 2 bases, and 5 bases lay outside the gene matches. The length of the CDR3 is 15 residues. The CDR3 loop is CSARFGTSGRYEQFF. The CDR3 nucleotides read TGCAGTGCTAGATTTGGGACTAGCGGGAGATATGAGCAGTTCTTC.

The chain joins TRBV12-3 or TRBV12-4 to TRBJ2-2; TRBD2 aligns across 8 bases. J gave up 7 bases and V 4 bases, and 8 bases lay outside the gene matches. This CDR3 region has 15 residues. CDR3 bases: TGTGCCAGCAGTTCTTTAGCGGGATCAGGCGGGGAGCTGTTTTTT. Its translation: CASSSLAGSGGELFF.

This clonotype was detected only a few times. One base away lies a much larger clone, so this may be a sequencing read error. This chain uses TRBV29-1 with TRBJ2-7; D not resolved. V was shortened by 5 bases and J by 3 bases, with 14 bases between the two germline ends. The CDR3 is 13 amino acids. CDR1 and CDR2 (germline): SQVTM, ANQGSEA. This CDR3 is CSVTGSRSYEQYF. The DNA for the CDR3 is TGCAGCGTTACGGGTAGTCGGAGCTACGAGCAGTACTTC.

The rearrangement links TRBV12-3 or TRBV12-4 to TRBJ2-7; 8 bases align to TRBD1. The J segment lost 4 bases and the V segment lost 10 bases, leaving 9 bases of the junction unmatched. CDR3 length: 13 residues. The CDR3 DNA is TGTGCCACCGCGGGGCAGGGGGCTTACGAGCAGTACTTC. Protein sequence: CATAGQGAYEQYF.

This clonotype is a singleton in its sample. V gene TRBV7-2 combines with J gene TRBJ2-1; 10 bases map to TRBD2. Trimming cost V 1 base and J 9 bases; bases outside gene matches: 6. The CDR3 spans 15 residues. The V gene's germline CDR1 is SGHTA and CDR2 FQGNSA. The CDR3, as DNA: TGTGCCAGCAGCTTAGACAGCGGGAGGGCAGGTGAGCAGTTCTTC. Residues: CASSLDSGRAGEQFF.

This clonotype was found a few times. This chain uses TRBV28 with TRBJ2-7; weak D call: TRBD2 (5 bases). Trimming left V 3 bases short and J 0 bases short, with 12 bases between. The CDR3 is 15 amino acids. Germline assignment: CDR1 MDHEN and CDR2 SYDVKM. This CDR3 reads CASSFRFEGSYEQYF. The CDR3, as DNA: TGTGCCAGCAGTTTCAGGTTTGAGGGCTCCTACGAGCAGTACTTC.

In this sample, this clonotype turned up a few times. V and J are TRBV20-1 and TRBJ2-1, with 8 bases identical to TRBD1. This CDR3 region has 14 residues. The junction had 13 bases not matched to a gene; V was cut back by 7 bases and J by 8 bases. CDR1 and CDR2 (germline): DFQATT, SNEGSKA (reference sequence). The CDR3 DNA is TGCAGTGTCAGCCCGACAGGGGATGTCGATGAGCAGTTCTTC. Protein product: CSVSPTGDVDEQFF.

This clonotype was recorded at least ten times. The chain uses TRBV29-1 and TRBJ2-7; perhaps TRBD2 as D (5 bases). The length of the CDR3 is 12 residues. V was shortened by 6 bases and J by 1 base, with 10 bases between the two germline ends. The V gene's germline CDR1 is SQVTM and CDR2 ANQGSEA. The CDR3 DNA is TGCAGCGTGGCTAGAGGGTCCTACGAGCAGTACTTC. Translated: CSVARGSYEQYF.

In this sample, this clonotype turned up a few times. The chain employs TRBV29-1 and TRBJ2-3; 9 positions agree with TRBD1. Germline values: CDR1 SQVTM, CDR2 ANQGSEA. The V and J ends lost 6 bases and 4 bases, in that order; junction bases with no gene match: 8. This CDR3 is built from 14 residues. The CDR3 here is CSVRTGVGADTQYF. The CDR3 region has the DNA TGCAGCGTAAGGACAGGGGTAGGAGCAGATACGCAGTATTTT.